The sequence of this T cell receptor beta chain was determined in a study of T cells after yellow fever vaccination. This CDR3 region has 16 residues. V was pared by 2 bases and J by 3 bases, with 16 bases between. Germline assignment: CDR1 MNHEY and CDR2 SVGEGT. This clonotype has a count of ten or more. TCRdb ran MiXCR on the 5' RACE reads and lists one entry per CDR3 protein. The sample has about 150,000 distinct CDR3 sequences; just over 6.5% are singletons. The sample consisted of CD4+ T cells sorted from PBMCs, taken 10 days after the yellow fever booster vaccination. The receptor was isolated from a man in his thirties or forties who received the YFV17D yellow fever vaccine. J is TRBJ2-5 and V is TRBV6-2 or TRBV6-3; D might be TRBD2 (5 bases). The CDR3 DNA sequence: TGTGCCAGCAGTTACGGGAGAGGCCAATTAAAAGAGACCCAGTACTTC. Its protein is CASSYGRGQLKETQYF.